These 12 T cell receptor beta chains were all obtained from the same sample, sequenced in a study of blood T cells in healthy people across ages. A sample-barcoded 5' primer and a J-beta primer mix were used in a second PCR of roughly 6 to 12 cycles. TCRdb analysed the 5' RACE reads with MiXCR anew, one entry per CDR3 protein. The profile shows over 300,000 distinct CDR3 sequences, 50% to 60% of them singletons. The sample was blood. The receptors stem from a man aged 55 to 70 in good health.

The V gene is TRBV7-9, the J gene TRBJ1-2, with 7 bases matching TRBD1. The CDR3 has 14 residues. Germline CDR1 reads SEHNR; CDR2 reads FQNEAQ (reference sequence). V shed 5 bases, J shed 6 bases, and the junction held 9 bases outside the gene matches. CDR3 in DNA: TGTGCCAGCAGCCCCCGACAGGGAAGGAATGGCTACACCTTC. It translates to CASSPRQGRNGYTF.

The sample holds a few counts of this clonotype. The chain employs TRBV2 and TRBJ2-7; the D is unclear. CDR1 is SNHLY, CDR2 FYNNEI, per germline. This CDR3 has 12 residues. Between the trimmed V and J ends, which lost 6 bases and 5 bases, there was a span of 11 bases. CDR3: CASRRAPNEQYF. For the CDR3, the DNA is TGTGCCAGCAGACGGGCCCCCAACGAGCAGTACTTC.

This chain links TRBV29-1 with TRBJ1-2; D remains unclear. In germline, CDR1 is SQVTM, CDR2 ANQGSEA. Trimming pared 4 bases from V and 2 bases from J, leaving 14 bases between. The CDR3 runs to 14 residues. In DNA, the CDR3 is TGCAGCGTTGGTCGTGGGCGGCGAAACTATGGCTACACCTTC. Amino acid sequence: CSVGRGRRNYGYTF.

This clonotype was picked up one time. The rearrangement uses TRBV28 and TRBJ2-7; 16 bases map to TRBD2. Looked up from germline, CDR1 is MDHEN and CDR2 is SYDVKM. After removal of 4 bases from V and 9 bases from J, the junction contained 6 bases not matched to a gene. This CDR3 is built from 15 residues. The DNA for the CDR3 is TGTGCCAGCAGTTCGGGACTAGCGGGAGGGCCTCCGCAGTACTTC. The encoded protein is CASSSGLAGGPPQYF.

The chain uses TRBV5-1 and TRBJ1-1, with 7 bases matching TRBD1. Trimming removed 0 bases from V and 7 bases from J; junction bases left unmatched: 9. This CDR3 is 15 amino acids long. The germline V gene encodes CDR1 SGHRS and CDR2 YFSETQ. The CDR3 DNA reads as TGCGCCAGCAGCTTGGATTCCACAGGGGTGATTGAAGCTTTCTTT. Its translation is CASSLDSTGVIEAFF.

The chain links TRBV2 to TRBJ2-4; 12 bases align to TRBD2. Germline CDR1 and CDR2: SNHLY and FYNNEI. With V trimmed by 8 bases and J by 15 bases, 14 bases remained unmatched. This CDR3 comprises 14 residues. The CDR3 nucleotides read TGTGCCAGCTCTAGCGGGAGGGCTCCCTACGAGCGGTACTTC. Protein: CASSSGRAPYERYF.

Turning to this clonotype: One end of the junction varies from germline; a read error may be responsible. The CDR3 sequence: CASSFGGTDSPLHF. CDR3 nucleotides: TGTGCCAGCAGTTTCGGGGGCACCGATTCGCCCCTCCACTTT. The chain couples TRBV28 to TRBJ1-6; a possible D gene is TRBD1 (6 bases). CDR3 length: 14 amino acids. Germline V gives CDR1 MDHEN, CDR2 SYDVKM. The full variable domain, its missing parts supplied by reference TRBV28 and TRBJ1-6, is DVKVTQSSRYLVKRTGEKVFLECVQDMDHENMFWYRQDPGLGLRLIYFSYDVKMKEKGDIPEGYSVSREKKERFSLILESASTNQTSMYLCASSFGGTDSPLHFGNGTRLTVT.

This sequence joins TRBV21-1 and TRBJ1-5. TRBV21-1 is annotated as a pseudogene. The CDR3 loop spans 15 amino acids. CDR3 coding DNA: TGTGCCAGCAGCAAAGCGGGTTATAGCAATCAGCCCCAGCATTTT. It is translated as CASSKAGYSNQPQHF.

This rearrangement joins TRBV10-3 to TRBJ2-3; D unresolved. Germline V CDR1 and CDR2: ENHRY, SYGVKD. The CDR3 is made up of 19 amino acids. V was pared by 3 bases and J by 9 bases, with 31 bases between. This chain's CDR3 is CAISDPLFPSIVSSRTQYF. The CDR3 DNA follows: TGTGCCATCAGTGACCCACTCTTTCCCTCTATAGTTTCGTCCCGGACGCAGTATTTT.

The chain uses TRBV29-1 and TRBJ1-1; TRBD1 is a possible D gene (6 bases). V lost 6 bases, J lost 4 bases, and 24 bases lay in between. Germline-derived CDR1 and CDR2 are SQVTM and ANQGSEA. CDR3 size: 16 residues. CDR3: CSVATGLYGYFTEAFF. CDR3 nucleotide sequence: TGCAGCGTAGCAACAGGGCTGTATGGATATTTCACTGAAGCTTTCTTT.

Here the CDR3 DNA reads TGTGCCAGCAGTTTAGAGGCCGCCAGCTCCGAGCAGTACTTC. It translates to CASSLEAASSEQYF. The rearrangement uses TRBV28 and TRBJ2-7, with D unclear. This CDR3 contains 14 residues. Trimming took off 2 bases at V and 6 bases at J, with 14 bases between the two ends. CDR1 and CDR2 (germline): MDHEN, SYDVKM.

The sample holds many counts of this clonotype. CDR3: CASSAGLAFQETQYF. In DNA form, the CDR3 reads TGTGCCAGCAGCGCCGGACTAGCGTTCCAAGAGACCCAGTACTTC. This chain uses TRBV7-9 with TRBJ2-5, with 9 bases fitting TRBD2. This CDR3 is built from 15 residues. Germline CDR1 is SEHNR and CDR2 is FQNEAQ (reference sequence). The junction had 5 bases not matched to a gene; V was cut back by 5 bases and J by 1 base.